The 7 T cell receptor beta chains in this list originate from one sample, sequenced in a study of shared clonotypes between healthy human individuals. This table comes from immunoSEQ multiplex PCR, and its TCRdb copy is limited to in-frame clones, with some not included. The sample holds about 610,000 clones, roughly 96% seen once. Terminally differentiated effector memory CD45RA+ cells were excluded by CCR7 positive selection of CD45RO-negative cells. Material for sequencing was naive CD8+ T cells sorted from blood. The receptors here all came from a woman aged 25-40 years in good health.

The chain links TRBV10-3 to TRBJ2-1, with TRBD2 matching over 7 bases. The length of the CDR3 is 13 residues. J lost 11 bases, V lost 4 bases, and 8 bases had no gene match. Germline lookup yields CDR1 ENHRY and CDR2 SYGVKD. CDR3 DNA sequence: TGTGCCATCAGTGTAGGACTAGAGGCGCAGCAGTTCTTC. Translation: CAISVGLEAQQFF.

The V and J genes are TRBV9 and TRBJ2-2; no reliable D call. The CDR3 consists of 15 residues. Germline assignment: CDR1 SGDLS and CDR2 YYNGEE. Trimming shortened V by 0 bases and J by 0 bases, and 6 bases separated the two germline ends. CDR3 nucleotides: TGTGCCAGCAGCGTAGCCAGCGCGAACACCGGGGAGCTGTTTTTT. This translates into CASSVASANTGELFF. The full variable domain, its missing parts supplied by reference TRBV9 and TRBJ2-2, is DSGVTQTPKHLITATGQRVTLRCSPRSGDLSVYWYQQSLDQGLQFLIQYYNGEERAKGNILERFSAQQFPDLHSELNLSSLELGDSALYFCASSVASANTGELFFGEGSRLTVL.

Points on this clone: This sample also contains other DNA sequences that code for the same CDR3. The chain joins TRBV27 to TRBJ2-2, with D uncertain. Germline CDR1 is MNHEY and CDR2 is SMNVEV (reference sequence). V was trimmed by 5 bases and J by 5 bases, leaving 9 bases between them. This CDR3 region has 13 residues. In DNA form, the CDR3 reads TGTGCCAGCAGTCTCCTCGGAACCGGGGAGCTGTTTTTT. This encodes CASSLLGTGELFF.

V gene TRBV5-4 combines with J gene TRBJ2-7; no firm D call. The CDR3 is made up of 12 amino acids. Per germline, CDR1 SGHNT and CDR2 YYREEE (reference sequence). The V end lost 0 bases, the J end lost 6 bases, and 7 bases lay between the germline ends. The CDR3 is CASSLEGSEQYF. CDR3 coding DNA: TGTGCCAGCAGCTTGGAAGGGTCCGAGCAGTACTTC. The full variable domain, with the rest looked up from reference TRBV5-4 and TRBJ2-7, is ETGVTQSPTHLIKTRGQQVTLRCSSQSGHNTVSWYQQALGQGPQFIFQYYREEENGRGNFPPRFSGLQFPNYSSELNVNALELDDSALYLCASSLEGSEQYFGPGTRLTVT.

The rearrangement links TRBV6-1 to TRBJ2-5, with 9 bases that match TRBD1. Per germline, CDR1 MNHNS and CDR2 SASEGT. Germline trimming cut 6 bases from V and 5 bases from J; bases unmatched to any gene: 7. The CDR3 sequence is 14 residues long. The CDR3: CASRSGTGLETQYF. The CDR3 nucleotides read TGTGCCAGCAGGTCCGGGACAGGGCTGGAGACCCAGTACTTC.

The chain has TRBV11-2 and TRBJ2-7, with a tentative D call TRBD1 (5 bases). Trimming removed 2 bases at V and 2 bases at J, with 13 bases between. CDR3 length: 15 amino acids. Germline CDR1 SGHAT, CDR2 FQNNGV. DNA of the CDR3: TGTGCCAGCAGCTTACTTTATCTGGGGCCCTACGAGCAGTACTTC. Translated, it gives CASSLLYLGPYEQYF.

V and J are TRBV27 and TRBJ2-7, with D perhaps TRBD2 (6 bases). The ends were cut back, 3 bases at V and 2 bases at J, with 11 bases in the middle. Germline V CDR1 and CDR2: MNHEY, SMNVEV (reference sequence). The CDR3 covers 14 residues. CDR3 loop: CASSFARRAYEQYF. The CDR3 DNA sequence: TGTGCCAGCAGTTTTGCCCGGAGGGCCTACGAGCAGTACTTC.